This TCR beta chain was profiled in a study of blood T cell repertoires in COVID-19. Recruits, aged roughly 18 to 89 years, lived in 20 to 30 US areas. As handled by the study authors: Estimates of nucleated cell counts were drawn from the amplification of reference gene primers. TCRdb's copy holds only in-frame clones and misses some; the assay was immunoSEQ multiplex PCR. V, J and clone size are those of that table, while D and trimming were read from the DNA. The sample lists a few hundred thousand clones, 80% to 90% occurring once. V was cut by 4 bases and J by 4 bases, with 8 bases left in between. Germline CDR1 reads MDHEN; CDR2 reads SYDVKM. The CDR3 contains 12 residues.

This receptor was identified in a woman between 50 and 59 years old who had recovered from COVID-19. The chain carries TRBV28 and TRBJ2-7, with D hard to call. The sample was PBMCs or T cells enriched from blood (not recorded which). The CDR3 nucleotides read TGTGCCAGCAGTTGGGCTGGATACGAGCAGTACTTC. This gives the protein CASSWAGYEQYF.